The 21 T cell receptor gamma chains presented below share a single source sample, sequenced in a study of human gamma delta and Vdelta1 T cells. The antigens of these receptors remain unknown. TCRdb redid the clone calls on the PCR reads with CATT. The sample lists about 3,900 gamma-chain clones; approximately 15% were seen once. Sequencing input: Vdelta1 gamma-delta T cells from blood grown in culture (DOT cells). Receptors originate from a human donor in good health.

This rearrangement joins TRGV8 to TRGJ1 or TRGJ2. The CDR3 runs 16 residues. The V gene's germline CDR1 is VENAVY and CDR2 YDSYNSRV. With V trimmed by 4 bases and J by 12 bases, 24 bases remained unmatched. The DNA of the CDR3 is TGTGCCACCTGGGACGGTCGTTTTCAGTTTGTGAGGAGGAAACTCTTT. Translating gives CATWDGRFQFVRRKLF.

This clone was seen a few times. V and J are TRGV3 and TRGJ1 or TRGJ2. The CDR3 extends over 13 amino acids. From germline, CDR1 is VTNTFY and CDR2 YDVSTARD (reference sequence). V dropped 2 bases and J dropped 6; count of bases not matched to a gene: 7. DNA for the CDR3: TGTGCCACCTGGGACACGCCAGGTTATAAGAAACTCTTT. It encodes CATWDTPGYKKLF.

This clone ranks as medium-sized. Other DNA sequences of this sample code for an identical CDR3. V is TRGV4 and J is TRGJ1 or TRGJ2. The CDR3 totals 13 residues. The junction had 3 bases not matched to a gene; V was cut back by 1 base and J by 3 bases. Looked up from germline, CDR1 is EGSTGY and CDR2 is YDSYTSSV. The chain's CDR3 is CATWDGFYYKKLF. The CDR3, as DNA: TGTGCCACCTGGGATGGATTTTATTATAAGAAACTCTTT.

This chain uses TRGV4 with TRGJ1 or TRGJ2. CDR3 length: 12 amino acids. Unmatched junction bases numbered 4, after V lost 3 bases and J lost 5 bases. Germline CDR1 is EGSTGY and CDR2 is YDSYTSSV. The CDR3 sequence: CATWDSNYKKLF. The DNA of the CDR3 is TGTGCCACCTGGGATTCTAATTATAAGAAACTCTTT.

The chain uses TRGV9 and TRGJ1 or TRGJ2. CDR1 is GITISATS and CDR2 is ISYDGTV in the germline V gene (reference sequence). This CDR3 region has 11 residues. V lost 2 bases, J lost 7 bases, and 2 bases stayed unmatched. CDR3: CALWEEYKKLF. The CDR3 nucleotides read TGTGCCTTGTGGGAGGAGTATAAGAAACTCTTT.

This clone has a handful of counts. The chain combines TRGV9 with TRGJ1 or TRGJ2. The CDR3 has 11 amino acids. CDR1 GITISATS and CDR2 ISYDGTV come from the germline V gene (reference sequence). Germline trimming cut 6 bases from V and 9 bases from J; bases unmatched to any gene: 8. The CDR3 sequence: CALWSAGKKLF. The CDR3 DNA follows: TGTGCCTTGTGGTCGGCGGGTAAGAAACTCTTT.

This clone turned up a few times. The same CDR3 arises from other DNA sequences in this sample as well. V and J are TRGV10 and TRGJ1 or TRGJ2. TRGV10 carries the ORF label, with uncertain function. This CDR3 is 18 amino acids long. Unmatched junction bases numbered 20, after V lost 8 bases and J lost 0 bases. The CDR3 DNA sequence: TGTGCTGCGTGGGATTATATGGGGTGGTTTTCGAATTATTATAAGAAACTCTTT. Residues: CAAWDYMGWFSNYYKKLF.

The chain combines TRGV2 with TRGJ1 or TRGJ2. This CDR3 has 15 amino acids. V lost 3 bases, J lost 4 bases, and 12 bases stayed unmatched. Germline CDR1 and CDR2: EGSNGY and YDSYNSKV. CDR3 nucleotides: TGTGCCACCTGGGACCGACGGGGATGGTATTATAAGAAACTCTTT. It translates to CATWDRRGWYYKKLF.

This chain connects TRGV2 to TRGJ1 or TRGJ2. Looked up from germline, CDR1 is EGSNGY and CDR2 is YDSYNSKV. The CDR3 sequence is 13 residues long. V shed 0 bases, J shed 6 bases, and the junction held 5 bases outside the gene matches. The CDR3 protein is CATWDGRRYKKLF. In nucleotides, the CDR3 is TGTGCCACCTGGGACGGGCGACGTTATAAGAAACTCTTT.

To note about this clone: The same CDR3 can be traced to other DNA sequences in this sample. The chain is built from TRGV5 and TRGJ1 or TRGJ2. This CDR3 spans 13 amino acids. Germline V CDR1 and CDR2: VINAFY, YDVSNSKD. The J segment lost 5 bases and the V segment lost 0 bases, leaving 4 bases of the junction unmatched. Here the CDR3 reads CATWDRPHYKKLF. The CDR3 DNA reads TGTGCCACCTGGGACAGGCCACATTATAAGAAACTCTTT.

This clone counts as medium-sized (0.01 to 0.1%). This rearrangement joins TRGV8 to TRGJ1 or TRGJ2. V lost 4 bases to trimming and J lost 4 bases; unmatched junction nucleotides: 7. The CDR3 spans 13 residues. Germline V CDR1 and CDR2: VENAVY, YDSYNSRV. CDR3 sequence reads: CATWDSRYYKKLF. DNA of the CDR3: TGTGCCACCTGGGACTCCCGATATTATAAGAAACTCTTT.

This chain uses TRGV9 with TRGJP2. Germline trimming cut 3 bases from V and 0 bases from J; bases unmatched to any gene: 10. The CDR3 consists of 17 residues. The germline gives CDR1 GITISATS, CDR2 ISYDGTV (reference sequence). The CDR3 reads CALWEYVNYSSDWIKTF. The CDR3 bases are TGTGCCTTGTGGGAGTATGTAAATTATAGTAGTGATTGGATCAAGACGTTT.

This clone was counted only a few times. The V and J genes are TRGV2 and TRGJ1 or TRGJ2. The CDR3 consists of 14 residues. V lost 0 bases, J lost 5 bases, and 7 bases stayed unmatched. CDR1 is EGSNGY and CDR2 is YDSYNSKV in the germline V gene. The CDR3 DNA reads as TGTGCCACCTGGGACGGGTTGATTGATTATAAGAAACTCTTT. Translating gives CATWDGLIDYKKLF.

This chain links TRGV9 with TRGJ1 or TRGJ2. The V gene's germline CDR1 is GITISATS and CDR2 ISYDGTV (reference sequence). The ends lost 1 base at V and 6 bases at J; junction bases unmatched: 9. The CDR3 has 14 residues. The CDR3 reads CALWEVRGSYKKLF. In nucleotides, the CDR3 is TGTGCCTTGTGGGAGGTTCGGGGATCTTATAAGAAACTCTTT.

A few counts support this clone. The chain employs TRGV2 and TRGJ1 or TRGJ2. V was pared by 2 bases and J by 4 bases, with 5 bases of the junction left unmatched. This CDR3 region has 13 residues. CDR1 is EGSNGY, CDR2 YDSYNSKV, per germline. The CDR3 is CATWDAPYYKKLF. CDR3 bases: TGTGCCACCTGGGACGCCCCATATTATAAGAAACTCTTT.

This chain joins TRGV8 and TRGJ1 or TRGJ2. Losses at the gene ends were 3 bases for V and 6 bases for J; bases not matched to a gene: 5. This CDR3 has 12 amino acids. Germline V gene lookup returns CDR1 VENAVY and CDR2 YDSYNSRV. The CDR3 bases are TGTGCCACCTGGGATTTCGGTTATAAGAAACTCTTT. Encoded protein: CATWDFGYKKLF.

This clone is judged medium-sized. This specimen includes other DNA sequences encoding the same CDR3. V and J are TRGV2 and TRGJ1 or TRGJ2. CDR1 and CDR2 (germline): EGSNGY, YDSYNSKV. The CDR3 covers 14 residues. Trimming took 0 bases from V and 3 from J; bases not matched to a gene: 5. The CDR3 loop is CATWDGPGYYKKLF. CDR3 bases: TGTGCCACCTGGGACGGGCCGGGTTATTATAAGAAACTCTTT.

The V gene is TRGV2, the J gene TRGJ1 or TRGJ2. This CDR3 spans 14 amino acids. With 5 bases clipped from V and 2 bases from J, the junction kept 9 bases outside the gene matches. Germline values: CDR1 EGSNGY, CDR2 YDSYNSKV. CDR3 bases: TGTGCCACCTGGGGCCATCATGATTATTATAAGAAACTCTTT. It yields the protein CATWGHHDYYKKLF.

This clone was counted a few times. The rearrangement uses TRGV2 and TRGJ1 or TRGJ2. The CDR3 sequence is 14 residues long. Germline CDR1 is EGSNGY and CDR2 is YDSYNSKV. Trimming took 1 base from V and 7 from J; bases not matched to a gene: 10. For the CDR3, the DNA is TGTGCCACCTGGGACGGTTCAGCACGGTATAAGAAACTCTTT. Amino acid sequence: CATWDGSARYKKLF.

A note on this clone: This sequence is one base from a far larger clone and is likely a read error. The chain has TRGV2 and TRGJ1 or TRGJ2. The CDR3 is made up of 11 amino acids. Germline V gene lookup returns CDR1 EGSNGY and CDR2 YDSYNSKV. CDR3 in amino acids: CATWERYKKLF. CDR3 nucleotide sequence: TGTGCCACATGGGAACGTTATAAGAAACTCTTT.

The chain uses TRGV9 and TRGJ1 or TRGJ2. The ends lost 0 bases at V and 7 bases at J; junction bases unmatched: 24. CDR1 GITISATS and CDR2 ISYDGTV come from the germline V gene (reference sequence). The CDR3 has 19 amino acids. Here the CDR3 reads CALWEVQARKPGIGYKKLF. As DNA, the CDR3 is TGTGCCTTGTGGGAGGTGCAAGCACGAAAACCCGGAATCGGGTATAAGAAACTCTTT.